These 5 T cell receptor beta chains were all obtained from the same sample, sequenced in a study of T cells in Graves' hyperthyroidism and ophthalmopathy. Amplification of TCR beta CDR3 regions used RNA as the template. Using the HTBI primer set, a first-round RT-PCR was run on the TCR CDR3. One entry per CDR3 protein, called by TCRdb with MiXCR from the multiplex PCR reads. The sample yields about 500,000 distinct CDR3 sequences, around 15% seen once. The sequencing input was blood. The receptors were sampled from a woman aged 30 to 39 with Graves' ophthalmopathy.

This clonotype was recorded many times. The V and J genes are TRBV29-1 and TRBJ2-5, with D maybe TRBD2 (6 bases). CDR1 and CDR2 from the germline V gene are SQVTM and ANQGSEA. The CDR3 has 14 amino acids. V dropped 8 bases and J dropped 5 bases, with 21 bases sitting between them. CDR3 DNA sequence: TGCAGCATCCTGTGGTCGGGAGTGGTTGAGACCCAGTACTTC. Translation: CSILWSGVVETQYF.

This clonotype was seen ten or more times. V usage is TRBV20-1 and J usage is TRBJ2-3; 7 bases map to TRBD2. Germline V gene sequence: CDR1 DFQATT, CDR2 SNEGSKA (reference sequence). The trim removed 3 bases at V and 2 bases at J, leaving 5 bases unmatched. The CDR3 consists of 14 residues. This CDR3 reads CSASSGDYTDTQYF. The DNA for the CDR3 is TGCAGTGCTAGTTCGGGGGACTACACAGATACGCAGTATTTT.

This clonotype was observed a few times. J is TRBJ2-2 and V is TRBV29-1; D might be TRBD2 (6 bases). V lost 1 base and J 8 bases, leaving 14 bases between the germline ends. The CDR3 contains 14 residues. Germline V gene lookup returns CDR1 SQVTM and CDR2 ANQGSEA. This CDR3 is CSVEAEGRSGELFF. In DNA form, the CDR3 reads TGCAGCGTTGAAGCGGAGGGGAGGTCGGGGGAGCTGTTTTTT.

This clonotype was detected a few times. This chain joins TRBV7-9 and TRBJ1-5, with D maybe TRBD1 (5 bases). Germline CDR1 SEHNR, CDR2 FQNEAQ (reference sequence). CDR3 length: 14 residues. Trimming pared 5 bases from V and 4 bases from J, leaving 12 bases between. The CDR3 is CASSPGGVNQPQHF. The CDR3 bases are TGTGCCAGCAGCCCCGGGGGGGTAAATCAGCCCCAGCATTTT.

This clonotype was observed at least ten times. CDR3 residues: CASQPPGQGAWEQYF. CDR3 coding DNA: TGTGCCAGCCAACCTCCGGGACAGGGGGCTTGGGAGCAGTACTTC. The chain links TRBV28 to TRBJ2-7, with 12 nucleotides matching TRBD1. Unmatched junction bases numbered 12, after V lost 8 bases and J lost 7 bases. Germline CDR1 MDHEN, CDR2 SYDVKM. The CDR3 is 15 amino acids. Full variable domain (rest looked up from reference TRBV28 and TRBJ2-7): DVKVTQSSRYLVKRTGEKVFLECVQDMDHENMFWYRQDPGLGLRLIYFSYDVKMKEKGDIPEGYSVSREKKERFSLILESASTNQTSMYLCASQPPGQGAWEQYFGPGTRLTVT.